Each of the 30 T cell receptor beta chains below was sequenced from the same sample in a study of shared clonotypes between healthy human individuals. Clones were read by immunoSEQ multiplex PCR, and TCRdb kept only the in-frame ones, dropping some. This table has 2 million to 2.5 million clones, approximately 93% appearing once. Sequencing was done on a sample of naive CD4+ T cells from PBMCs. Subset in this sample: CD45RA+ positively selected. These receptors came from a man aged 18 to 30 in good health. Some clones in this sample may be carry-over from other donors' samples.

The chain uses TRBV18 and TRBJ2-7, with 11 bases aligning to TRBD2. V dropped 2 bases and J dropped 2; count of bases not matched to a gene: 2. The CDR3 is made up of 15 amino acids. CDR1 KGHSH and CDR2 LQKENI come from the germline V gene. CDR3 in DNA: TGTGCCAGCTCACCAACTAGCGGGAGAACCTACGAGCAGTACTTC. Its translation is CASSPTSGRTYEQYF. The complete variable domain, with remaining parts taken from reference TRBV18 and TRBJ2-7, reads NAGVMQNPRHLVRRRGQEARLRCSPMKGHSHVYWYRQLPEEGLKFMVYLQKENIIDESGMPKERFSAEFPKEGPSILRIQQVVRGDSAAYFCASSPTSGRTYEQYFGPGTRLTVT.

This sequence joins TRBV5-1 and TRBJ2-3; TRBD2 agrees at 11 bases. CDR3 size: 16 residues. Germline-derived CDR1 and CDR2 are SGHRS and YFSETQ. The V gene end was trimmed by 3 bases and the J gene end by 4 bases; junction bases not matched to a gene: 7. This CDR3 is CASSYVPGLAADTQYF. Written as DNA, the CDR3 is TGCGCCAGCAGCTACGTCCCGGGACTAGCGGCAGATACGCAGTATTTT.

As to this clone: This same CDR3 is encoded by further DNA sequences in the sample. This chain connects TRBV5-1 to TRBJ1-5, with D perhaps matching TRBD1 (5 bases). V was pared by 0 bases and J by 4 bases, with 8 bases between. The CDR3 spans 14 residues. The germline V gene has CDR1 SGHRS and CDR2 YFSETQ. The CDR3 here is CASSLVPGNQPQHF. In DNA, the CDR3 is TGCGCCAGCAGCTTGGTGCCAGGGAATCAGCCCCAGCATTTT.

The chain couples TRBV28 to TRBJ1-4, with 7 bases fitting TRBD1. Germline loops: CDR1 MDHEN, CDR2 SYDVKM. V lost 5 bases and J lost 10; bases outside the gene matches: 13. The CDR3 is 15 amino acids. Here the CDR3 reads CASSTPQGILSKLFF. CDR3 nucleotide sequence: TGTGCCAGCAGTACCCCACAGGGGATATTGTCAAAACTGTTTTTT.

Worth noting for this clone: The same CDR3 can be traced to other DNA sequences in this sample. V usage is TRBV12-5 and J usage is TRBJ2-3; 10 bases match TRBD2. The CDR3 totals 14 residues. V shed 6 bases and J 4 bases; nucleotides not matched to a gene: 4. Germline loops: CDR1 LGHNT, CDR2 FRNRAP. The CDR3 loop reads CASGPGTSADTQYF. CDR3 sequence (DNA): TGTGCTAGTGGCCCCGGGACTAGCGCAGATACGCAGTATTTT.

The chain recombines TRBV7-2 with TRBJ1-3; D is undetermined. V was clipped by 1 base and J by 1 base, with 14 bases between them. Germline values: CDR1 SGHTA, CDR2 FQGNSA. The CDR3 covers 17 residues. CDR3 bases: TGTGCCAGCAGCTTAGGAATCCCGGGTTTATCTGGAAACACCATATATTTT. Residues: CASSLGIPGLSGNTIYF.

The chain couples TRBV28 to TRBJ2-7, with D unresolved. Trimming took off 4 bases at V and 0 bases at J, with 16 bases between the two ends. The germline V gene encodes CDR1 MDHEN and CDR2 SYDVKM. The CDR3 has 16 residues. CDR3 in DNA: TGTGCCAGCAGTTACCCACGGGCGTCTTACTCCTACGAGCAGTACTTC. Translating gives CASSYPRASYSYEQYF.

V and J are TRBV5-5 and TRBJ2-7, with 7 bases fitting TRBD1. In germline, CDR1 is SGHKS, CDR2 YYEKEE (reference sequence). The length of the CDR3 is 14 residues. V lost 1 base to trimming and J lost 2 bases; unmatched junction nucleotides: 3. The CDR3 region is CASSLLQGPYEQYF. The CDR3 coding sequence is TGTGCCAGCAGCTTGTTACAGGGGCCCTACGAGCAGTACTTC.

V and J are TRBV7-2 and TRBJ2-1; no firm D call. Looked up from germline, CDR1 is SGHTA and CDR2 is FQGNSA. Between the trimmed V and J ends, which lost 5 bases and 0 bases, there was a span of 11 bases. CDR3 length: 15 residues. The CDR3 region has the DNA TGTGCCAGCAGCCTCAGGATCAACTCCTACAATGAGCAGTTCTTC. Encoded protein: CASSLRINSYNEQFF.

The chain recombines TRBV6-5 with TRBJ1-1; 9 nucleotides align to TRBD1. Germline CDR1 MNHEY, CDR2 SVGAGI. CDR3 length: 14 amino acids. With V trimmed by 2 bases and J by 4 bases, 2 bases remained unmatched. The DNA for the CDR3 is TGTGCCAGCAGTTACCAGGACAGGGGCACTGAAGCTTTCTTT. This sequence encodes CASSYQDRGTEAFF.

The gene calls are TRBV28 and TRBJ2-5; weak D call: TRBD1 (6 bases). CDR3 size: 14 residues. Trimming pared 6 bases from V and 3 bases from J, leaving 14 bases between. CDR1 MDHEN and CDR2 SYDVKM come from the germline V gene. The DNA for the CDR3 is TGTGCCAGCAGGCGACAGGCCGGAAAAGAGACCCAGTACTTC. Its translation: CASRRQAGKETQYF. Full variable domain (rest looked up from reference TRBV28 and TRBJ2-5): DVKVTQSSRYLVKRTGEKVFLECVQDMDHENMFWYRQDPGLGLRLIYFSYDVKMKEKGDIPEGYSVSREKKERFSLILESASTNQTSMYLCASRRQAGKETQYFGPGTRLLVL.

This rearrangement joins TRBV6-5 to TRBJ1-4, with D possibly being TRBD1 (6 bases). This CDR3 is built from 14 residues. V shed 3 bases and J shed 7 bases, with 12 bases lying between them. Per the germline V gene, CDR1 is MNHEY and CDR2 is SVGAGI. CDR3 region: CASSYLQGGEKLFF. The DNA for the CDR3 is TGTGCCAGCAGTTATCTACAGGGAGGTGAAAAACTGTTTTTT.

The chain joins TRBV11-3 to TRBJ2-1, with D unclear. CDR1 is SGHNT, CDR2 YENEEA, per germline. The CDR3 loop spans 12 amino acids. Trimming removed 0 bases at V and 9 bases at J, with 6 bases between. The CDR3 nucleotides read TGTGCCAGCAGCTTAGAGGTTGGTGAGCAGTTCTTC. Protein product: CASSLEVGEQFF.

The chain recombines TRBV30 with TRBJ1-4, with D unclear. This CDR3 is 15 amino acids long. Per the germline V gene, CDR1 is GTSNPN and CDR2 is SVGIG (reference sequence). Trimming removed 6 bases from V and 0 bases from J, with 14 bases in between. CDR3 amino acids: CACKSFLATNEKLFF. The CDR3 region has the DNA TGTGCCTGCAAGTCTTTCCTTGCAACTAATGAAAAACTGTTTTTT.

The V gene is TRBV7-2, the J gene TRBJ2-7; 7 bases align to TRBD2. The CDR3 has 15 amino acids. Germline CDR1 is SGHTA and CDR2 is FQGNSA. V shed 3 bases and J 2 bases; nucleotides not matched to a gene: 7. The CDR3 is CASSFGLADTYEQYF. The CDR3 region has the DNA TGTGCCAGCAGCTTCGGGCTAGCGGATACCTACGAGCAGTACTTC.

Here the CDR3 DNA reads TGTGCCAGCAGTTCACCGGGACTCATTGCAGAAGGCTACACCTTC. This translates into CASSSPGLIAEGYTF. The chain combines TRBV28 with TRBJ1-2, with a possible D match to TRBD1 (5 bases). Germline CDR1 is MDHEN and CDR2 is SYDVKM. V dropped 4 bases and J dropped 8 bases, with 20 bases sitting between them. This CDR3 spans 15 amino acids.

The chain couples TRBV19 to TRBJ1-1; a weak D match, TRBD1 (5 bases). This CDR3 has 14 residues. Germline CDR1 and CDR2: LNHDA and SQIVND (reference sequence). V gave up 5 bases and J gave up 4 bases, with 14 bases separating them. Written as DNA, the CDR3 is TGTGCCAGTAGTTCGGGACTCTGGGGCACTGAAGCTTTCTTT. Encoded protein: CASSSGLWGTEAFF.

This clone was found once. The CDR3 DNA follows: TGTGCCAGCACCCCCTTAGGGGCAGGGCTCTACGAGCAGTACTTC. It is translated as CASTPLGAGLYEQYF. This chain uses TRBV7-9 with TRBJ2-7; TRBD1 might be the D (5 bases). The CDR3 extends over 15 amino acids. Trimming left V 7 bases short and J 3 bases short, with 19 bases between. From germline, CDR1 is SEHNR and CDR2 FQNEAQ (reference sequence).

The chain recombines TRBV4-2 with TRBJ2-2, with 11 bases matching TRBD2. V was pared by 6 bases and J by 5 bases, with 8 bases of the junction left unmatched. The CDR3 extends over 16 amino acids. Germline CDR1 LGHNA, CDR2 YNFKEQ. The CDR3 protein is CASRTLAGGRTGELFF. As DNA, the CDR3 is TGTGCCAGCAGGACGCTAGCGGGAGGACGGACCGGGGAGCTGTTTTTT.

This chain uses TRBV2 with TRBJ2-5; TRBD2 aligns across 11 bases. From germline, CDR1 is SNHLY and CDR2 FYNNEI. The ends lost 6 bases at V and 1 base at J; junction bases unmatched: 7. The CDR3 is 16 residues long. CDR3 amino acids: CASSAGLAAPQETQYF. CDR3 in DNA: TGTGCCAGCAGCGCGGGACTAGCGGCCCCCCAAGAGACCCAGTACTTC.

The chain recombines TRBV5-1 with TRBJ1-3; 8 nucleotides line up with TRBD1. Trimming at V came to 2 bases and at J to 4 bases, leaving 14 bases not matched to a gene. Germline lookup yields CDR1 SGHRS and CDR2 YFSETQ. This CDR3 region has 18 residues. The CDR3 DNA follows: TGCGCCAGCAGCTTAGGACAGGGAAATTGGCTATCAGGAAACACCATATATTTT. Translating it yields CASSLGQGNWLSGNTIYF.

As concerns this clone: The same CDR3 can be traced to other DNA sequences in this sample. The chain carries TRBV6-6 and TRBJ2-1; weak D call: TRBD1 (5 bases). CDR1 and CDR2 from the germline V gene are MNHNY and SVGAGI (reference sequence). The CDR3 is made up of 13 amino acids. Trimming left V 0 bases short and J 5 bases short, with 5 bases between. The CDR3 DNA reads as TGTGCCAGCAGTTACTCCAGGGACAATGAGCAGTTCTTC. It encodes CASSYSRDNEQFF.

This chain uses TRBV15 with TRBJ1-5, with D possibly being TRBD1 (6 bases). CDR1 and CDR2 from the germline V gene are LNHNV and YYDKDF (reference sequence). This CDR3 is 17 amino acids long. Trimming took off 0 bases at V and 0 bases at J, with 12 bases between the two ends. CDR3 region: CATSRDRGQLSNQPQHF. As DNA, the CDR3 is TGTGCCACCAGCAGAGATCGGGGACAACTTAGCAATCAGCCCCAGCATTTT.

V usage is TRBV29-1 and J usage is TRBJ1-1, with D possibly matching TRBD1 (5 bases). Germline V gives CDR1 SQVTM, CDR2 ANQGSEA. The CDR3 consists of 13 residues. The V end lost 5 bases, the J end lost 4 bases, and 14 bases lay between the germline ends. The CDR3, as DNA: TGCAGCGTTCGTGCAGGGTGGGGCACTGAAGCTTTCTTT. This translates into CSVRAGWGTEAFF.

The chain carries TRBV6-5 and TRBJ2-7, with D hard to call. V dropped 7 bases and J dropped 3 bases, with 10 bases sitting between them. Germline loops: CDR1 MNHEY, CDR2 SVGAGI. The CDR3 spans 12 residues. DNA of the CDR3: TGTGCCAGCAAGGCAGGAGACTACGAGCAGTACTTC. Protein sequence: CASKAGDYEQYF.

J is TRBJ2-7 and V is TRBV5-1; TRBD1 aligns across 9 bases. CDR3 size: 15 residues. Germline-derived CDR1 and CDR2 are SGHRS and YFSETQ. V was pared by 6 bases and J by 5 bases, with 12 bases of the junction left unmatched. CDR3 nucleotides: TGCGCCAGCAACCGGGGGGACAGGGCGGTCCACGAGCAGTACTTC. The encoded protein is CASNRGDRAVHEQYF.

The chain has TRBV30 and TRBJ2-7, with 9 bases aligning to TRBD2. Germline CDR1 GTSNPN, CDR2 SVGIG (reference sequence). The trim removed 0 bases at V and 5 bases at J, leaving 11 bases unmatched. The CDR3 runs 16 residues. The CDR3 DNA reads TGTGCCTGGAGTGTTTTTGAGCGGCGGGAGGGCAACGAGCAGTACTTC. Encoded protein: CAWSVFERREGNEQYF.

This clone was found a few times. J is TRBJ1-4 and V is TRBV7-2; D is undetermined. V was trimmed by 5 bases and J by 7 bases, leaving 8 bases between them. The CDR3 contains 12 residues. The germline V gene encodes CDR1 SGHTA and CDR2 FQGNSA. For the CDR3, the DNA is TGTGCCAGCAGCCAGAGTGGTGAAAAACTGTTTTTT. Amino acids: CASSQSGEKLFF.

This sequence joins TRBV29-1 and TRBJ1-6; D is undetermined. Between the trimmed V and J ends, which lost 6 bases and 7 bases, there was a span of 19 bases. This CDR3 comprises 15 residues. CDR1 SQVTM and CDR2 ANQGSEA come from the germline V gene. The CDR3 bases are TGCAGCGTCCGTGACTCACTCCTTGGGAATTCACCCCTCCACTTT. As protein: CSVRDSLLGNSPLHF.

The rearrangement links TRBV28 to TRBJ1-1; D unresolved. V was clipped by 6 bases and J by 5 bases, with 13 bases between them. The CDR3 totals 13 residues. CDR1 and CDR2 from the germline V gene are MDHEN and SYDVKM. The CDR3: CASSDNRGTEAFF. The CDR3 DNA sequence: TGTGCCAGCAGCGACAATCGGGGAACTGAAGCTTTCTTT.